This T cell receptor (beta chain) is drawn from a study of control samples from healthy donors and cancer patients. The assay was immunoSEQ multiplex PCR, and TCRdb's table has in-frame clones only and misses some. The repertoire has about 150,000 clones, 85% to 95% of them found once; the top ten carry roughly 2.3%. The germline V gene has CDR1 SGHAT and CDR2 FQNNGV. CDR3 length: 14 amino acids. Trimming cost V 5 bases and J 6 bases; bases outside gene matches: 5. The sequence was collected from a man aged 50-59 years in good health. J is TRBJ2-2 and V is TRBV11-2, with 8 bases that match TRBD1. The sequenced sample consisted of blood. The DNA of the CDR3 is TGTGCCAGCAGCCGGACAGGGTCGTCCGGGGAGCTGTTTTTT. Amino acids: CASSRTGSSGELFF.